This T cell receptor (beta chain) was sequenced for a study of cytomegalovirus exposure and HLA in healthy donors. The germline CDR1 and CDR2 sequences are SGHNT and YENEEA. CDR3 length: 14 residues. V gave up 5 bases and J gave up 8 bases; unmatched junction bases: 4. The PCR used 60 Vbeta and 13 Jbeta primers. In the original workflow: An analysis that came later counted roughly 87 million unique TCR beta chains, 10 million to 11 million shared. Clones were read by immunoSEQ multiplex PCR, and TCRdb kept only the in-frame ones, dropping some. V, J and clone size derive from that table, while D and trimming were established from the DNA sequence. The sample shows 150,000 or so clones, 75% to 85% of them seen only once. Whole-study results and caveats: V- and J-gene trimming in TCR beta was tied to a missense DCLRE1C variant by an analysis performed later. TRBV6-2, TRBV6-3 and other indistinguishable V segments were excluded. Common viral pathogens seemed, in a later analysis, to connect with several of the most significant clusters.

This clone occurred once. Its antigen is unidentified. The material sequenced was PBMCs. The rearrangement links TRBV11-3 to TRBJ2-4, with TRBD2 matching 12 bases. This TCR was recovered from a man aged 50 to 60 in good health and CMV-seropositive. DNA for the CDR3: TGTGCCAGCAGCCTTCTAGCGGGAGGGGACATTCAGTACTTC. Translated: CASSLLAGGDIQYF.